Presented here are 9 T cell receptor beta chains from one specimen sequenced in a study of T cells after yellow fever vaccination. TCRdb reprocessed the 5' RACE reads via MiXCR and lists one record per CDR3 protein. The sample holds under 350,000 distinct CDR3 sequences, roughly 4.3% seen once. The sequences come from PBMCs, collected 5 days after the yellow fever booster vaccination. The origin of the receptors is a man younger than 35 who received the YFV17D yellow fever vaccine.

This clonotype was picked up many times. The chain links TRBV6-2 or TRBV6-3 to TRBJ2-5; D perhaps matches TRBD2 (5 bases). Germline assignment: CDR1 MNHEY and CDR2 SVGEGT. V gave up 2 bases and J gave up 2 bases, with 12 bases separating them. This CDR3 has 15 amino acids. CDR3 sequence: CASSYRRAKQETQYF. Here the CDR3 DNA reads TGTGCCAGCAGTTACCGGCGGGCCAAACAAGAGACCCAGTACTTC.

This clonotype has ten or more counts. The V gene is TRBV4-3, the J gene TRBJ2-2, with D perhaps matching TRBD1 (6 bases). CDR3 length equals 17 residues. Trimming took off 0 bases at V and 4 bases at J, with 15 bases between the two ends. Per the germline V gene, CDR1 is LGHNA and CDR2 is YSLEER. The CDR3 DNA reads TGCGCCAGCAGCCAAGATCTGGGGGCGCGCTCCACCGGGGAGCTGTTTTTT. As protein: CASSQDLGARSTGELFF.

This clonotype has a count of ten or more. V is TRBV12-3 or TRBV12-4 and J is TRBJ2-1; D might be TRBD2 (6 bases). The CDR3 runs to 13 residues. V lost 1 base and J lost 6, with 7 bases in between. As DNA, the CDR3 is TGTGCCAGCAGTTTAGGGGAGGTCAATGAGCAGTTCTTC. Translating it yields CASSLGEVNEQFF.

The CDR3 is CSAQSRAWNGYTF. CDR3 bases: TGCAGCGCCCAATCCAGGGCCTGGAATGGCTACACCTTC. The rearrangement joins TRBV29-1 to TRBJ1-2; a weak D match, TRBD1 (5 bases). The germline V and J ends were trimmed by 7 bases and 6 bases, with 18 bases remaining between them. Germline V gives CDR1 SQVTM, CDR2 ANQGSEA. This CDR3 spans 13 amino acids.

The rearrangement links TRBV3-1 to TRBJ1-4, with unresolved D. This CDR3 comprises 15 residues. Germline V gives CDR1 LGHDT, CDR2 YNNKEL (reference sequence). Trimming cost V 0 bases and J 8 bases, with 13 bases left between them. CDR3 coding DNA: TGTGCCAGCAGCCAAGACCTGTCCTTCGCGGAAAAACTGTTTTTT. This translates into CASSQDLSFAEKLFF.

This chain joins TRBV5-1 and TRBJ1-4; D perhaps matches TRBD1 (6 bases). V lost 4 bases and J lost 6, with 13 bases in between. Germline-derived CDR1 and CDR2 are SGHRS and YFSETQ. The CDR3 sequence is 14 residues long. The CDR3 region has the DNA TGCGCCAGCAGCAGAAGGGGGGAGGATGAAAAACTGTTTTTT. It yields the protein CASSRRGEDEKLFF. Complete variable domain (other parts from reference TRBV5-1 and TRBJ1-4): KAGVTQTPRYLIKTRGQQVTLSCSPISGHRSVSWYQQTPGQGLQFLFEYFSETQRNKGNFPGRFSGRQFSNSRSEMNVSTLELGDSALYLCASSRRGEDEKLFFGSGTQLSVL.

The chain recombines TRBV18 with TRBJ1-1; 7 nucleotides agree with TRBD1. Trimming at V came to 2 bases and at J to 5 bases, leaving 8 bases not matched to a gene. This CDR3 comprises 15 residues. CDR1 and CDR2 from the germline V gene are KGHSH and LQKENI. CDR3 DNA: TGTGCCAGCTCACCAAGACAGGGAGAAGGAACTGAAGCTTTCTTT. Translated: CASSPRQGEGTEAFF.

The V and J genes are TRBV20-1 and TRBJ2-3, with D possibly TRBD2 on 5 matching bases. The CDR3 is made up of 14 amino acids. Germline loops: CDR1 DFQATT, CDR2 SNEGSKA (reference sequence). Trimming removed 1 base from V and 2 bases from J, with 10 bases in between. This CDR3 is CSARAVDSTDTQYF. In nucleotides, the CDR3 is TGCAGTGCTAGAGCCGTGGACTCCACAGATACGCAGTATTTT.

This clonotype has only a few counts. V usage is TRBV14 and J usage is TRBJ2-5; no definite D call. The CDR3 runs to 13 residues. Germline CDR1 is SGHDN and CDR2 is FVKESK. Trimming took 4 bases from V and 2 from J, leaving 8 bases between them. CDR3 in amino acids: CASSRARQETQYF. The CDR3 coding sequence is TGTGCCAGCAGCCGGGCAAGACAAGAGACCCAGTACTTC. Full variable domain (outside the CDR3, taken from reference TRBV14 and TRBJ2-5): EAGVTQFPSHSVIEKGQTVTLRCDPISGHDNLYWYRRVMGKEIKFLLHFVKESKQDESGMPNNRFLAERTGGTYSTLKVQPAELEDSGVYFCASSRARQETQYFGPGTRLLVL.